Each of the 19 T cell receptor beta chains below was sequenced from the same sample in a study of T-cell memory formation after mild COVID-19. MiXCR, applied by TCRdb to the 5' RACE reads, yields one record per CDR3 protein. The sample carries 580,000 or so distinct CDR3 sequences, roughly 17% recorded once. Input material: PBMCs or a T cell subset sorted from them (not recorded which). The receptors come from an adult woman who had mild COVID-19 (a few samples of this study predate the infection). Cell type and time point are not known.

This clonotype was detected only a few times. The chain links TRBV18 to TRBJ2-7; TRBD2 matches at 8 bases. With 2 bases clipped from V and 4 bases from J, the junction kept 13 bases outside the gene matches. The germline V gene has CDR1 KGHSH and CDR2 LQKENI. The CDR3 is 17 residues long. The CDR3 bases are TGTGCCAGCTCACCATCCGGGAGGGTTTCGCGCGGGTACGAGCAGTACTTC. It specifies CASSPSGRVSRGYEQYF.

This rearrangement joins TRBV5-5 to TRBJ2-3, with 9 positions matching TRBD2. J gave up 8 bases and V 0 bases, and 10 bases lay outside the gene matches. The CDR3 extends over 16 amino acids. Germline CDR1 reads SGHKS; CDR2 reads YYEKEE (reference sequence). CDR3 in amino acids: CASSLGQSGGKFTQYF. CDR3 nucleotide sequence: TGTGCCAGCAGCTTGGGCCAGAGCGGGGGGAAATTTACGCAGTATTTT. Combining the CDR3 with reference TRBV5-5 and TRBJ2-3 gives the whole variable domain DAGVTQSPTHLIKTRGQQVTLRCSPISGHKSVSWYQQVLGQGPQFIFQYYEKEERGRGNFPDRFSARQFPNYSSELNVNALLLGDSALYLCASSLGQSGGKFTQYFGPGTRLTVL.

This clonotype came up many times. The chain has TRBV24-1 and TRBJ2-2; 14 bases agree with TRBD2. The trim removed 7 bases at V and 4 bases at J, leaving 10 bases unmatched. CDR3 length equals 18 residues. Per the germline V gene, CDR1 is KGHDR and CDR2 is SFDVKD. The CDR3 spells CATSPRTGTSGSTGELFF. CDR3 in DNA: TGTGCCACCAGCCCAAGAACCGGGACTAGCGGGAGCACCGGGGAGCTGTTTTTT.

This clonotype was seen a handful of times. V usage is TRBV7-9 and J usage is TRBJ1-6, with 8 bases fitting TRBD1. The V gene end was trimmed by 4 bases and the J gene end by 7 bases; junction bases not matched to a gene: 15. This CDR3 spans 18 amino acids. The germline gives CDR1 SEHNR, CDR2 FQNEAQ (reference sequence). The CDR3 DNA reads TGTGCCAGCAGCTCCTGGGGCGGAAGGGGACAGGCCAATTCACCCCTCCACTTT. Amino acid sequence: CASSSWGGRGQANSPLHF.

This clonotype was recorded a few times. V gene TRBV7-3 combines with J gene TRBJ2-3; 10 bases line up with TRBD1. Trimming removed 8 bases from V and 3 bases from J; junction bases left unmatched: 8. CDR1 is SGHTA, CDR2 FQGTGA, per germline. There are 15 residues in the CDR3. CDR3 coding DNA: TGTGCCAGCCGCCAGACAGGGGGCGCAACAGATACGCAGTATTTT. It encodes CASRQTGGATDTQYF.

This clonotype was observed many times. V and J are TRBV6-5 and TRBJ2-6; D gene unclear. Between the trimmed V and J ends, which lost 2 bases and 2 bases, there was a span of 7 bases. Germline V lookup: CDR1 MNHEY, CDR2 SVGAGI. The CDR3 spans 15 residues. CDR3 sequence reads: CASSYEWTGANVLTF. In DNA form, the CDR3 reads TGTGCCAGCAGTTACGAGTGGACTGGGGCCAACGTCCTGACTTTC.

The rearrangement links TRBV11-2 to TRBJ2-5, with D perhaps matching TRBD1 (6 bases). This CDR3 region has 14 residues. Germline V CDR1 and CDR2: SGHAT, FQNNGV. Trimming pared 5 bases from V and 1 base from J, leaving 11 bases between. The CDR3 loop is CASSLQDSQETQYF. CDR3 bases: TGTGCCAGCAGCCTCCAGGACAGCCAAGAGACCCAGTACTTC.

This clonotype was seen repeatedly, ten times or more. The chain has TRBV4-1 and TRBJ2-3; D not resolved. CDR3 length: 15 amino acids. Trimming pared 8 bases from V and 2 bases from J, leaving 17 bases between. Looked up from germline, CDR1 is MGHRA and CDR2 is YSYEKL. CDR3 amino acids: CASATTWVYTDTQYF. The CDR3 coding sequence is TGCGCCAGCGCCACAACCTGGGTGTACACAGATACGCAGTATTTT.

This chain joins TRBV20-1 and TRBJ2-3; TRBD1 matches 8 bases. The CDR3 spans 17 residues. Trimming cost V 6 bases and J 2 bases; bases outside gene matches: 16. CDR1 and CDR2 (germline): DFQATT, SNEGSKA (reference sequence). For the CDR3, the DNA is TGCAGTGCCCTGAAGCAGGGGGCAGGTATCCACACAGATACGCAGTATTTT. This gives the protein CSALKQGAGIHTDTQYF.

This clonotype came up a few times. The chain links TRBV9 to TRBJ2-6; TRBD1 matches at 9 bases. Germline assignment: CDR1 SGDLS and CDR2 YYNGEE. The CDR3 runs to 21 residues. V shed 1 base and J 0 bases; nucleotides not matched to a gene: 14. The CDR3 protein is CASSVPPLGDRERSGANVLTF. The DNA of the CDR3 is TGTGCCAGCAGCGTACCCCCCCTAGGGGACAGGGAACGCTCTGGGGCCAACGTCCTGACTTTC.

The chain has TRBV12-3 or TRBV12-4 and TRBJ1-1; 10 bases are a match to TRBD1. With V trimmed by 1 base and J by 13 bases, 6 bases remained unmatched. This CDR3 comprises 13 residues. CDR3 coding DNA: TGTGCCAGCAGTTTAGGGACAGGGGGGATTGTTTTCTTT. Translated: CASSLGTGGIVFF.

This clonotype was found a few times. The chain couples TRBV5-1 to TRBJ2-1, with 12 bases identical to TRBD2. The J segment lost 5 bases and the V segment lost 4 bases, leaving 13 bases of the junction unmatched. CDR1 and CDR2 (germline): SGHRS, YFSETQ. This CDR3 is 18 amino acids long. The DNA of the CDR3 is TGCGCCAGCAGCATCAGTCTAGCGGGAGGGTACGTAAACAATGAGCAGTTCTTC. Protein product: CASSISLAGGYVNNEQFF.

This chain uses TRBV3-1 with TRBJ1-2; D is undetermined. Germline loops: CDR1 LGHDT, CDR2 YNNKEL (reference sequence). The CDR3 covers 16 residues. V was cut by 5 bases and J by 0 bases, with 16 bases left in between. CDR3 amino acids: CASSSYRTVANYGYTF. DNA of the CDR3: TGTGCCAGCAGCTCATACCGGACGGTAGCTAACTATGGCTACACCTTC.

The table lists this clonotype with a few counts. This chain joins TRBV6-5 and TRBJ2-7, with D perhaps matching TRBD1 (6 bases). The CDR3 sequence is 12 residues long. The germline V and J ends were trimmed by 9 bases and 3 bases, with 12 bases remaining between them. Per the germline V gene, CDR1 is MNHEY and CDR2 is SVGAGI. The CDR3 here is CASSGALYEQYF. The CDR3 DNA is TGTGCCAGTTCAGGGGCCCTCTACGAGCAGTACTTC.

The chain is built from TRBV4-1 and TRBJ1-1; tentatively, D is TRBD1 (5 bases). This CDR3 has 15 amino acids. The germline V gene encodes CDR1 MGHRA and CDR2 YSYEKL. V gave up 2 bases and J gave up 1 base, with 11 bases separating them. The CDR3 coding sequence is TGCGCCAGCAGCCAACCGACCAGGGCGAACACTGAAGCTTTCTTT. Its translation: CASSQPTRANTEAFF.

This clonotype occurred a few times. The V gene is TRBV3-1, the J gene TRBJ1-4; 7 bases align to TRBD1. The CDR3 extends over 15 amino acids. After removal of 5 bases from V and 7 bases from J, the junction contained 10 bases not matched to a gene. Germline CDR1 and CDR2: LGHDT and YNNKEL (reference sequence). The CDR3 DNA reads as TGTGCCAGCAGCTTCAGAGCAGGGGGTGGTGAAAAACTGTTTTTT. Encoded protein: CASSFRAGGGEKLFF.

This clonotype was recorded a few times. This chain links TRBV10-3 with TRBJ1-1; 8 positions match TRBD1. Losses at the gene ends were 8 bases for V and 1 base for J; bases not matched to a gene: 9. The CDR3 loop spans 15 amino acids. Germline CDR1 is ENHRY and CDR2 is SYGVKD. CDR3 sequence (DNA): TGTGCCATCCCTCCCGGACAGGGACCGAACACTGAAGCTTTCTTT. Protein sequence: CAIPPGQGPNTEAFF.

The J gene is TRBJ1-5, the V gene TRBV5-1; D may be TRBD1 (5 bases). The CDR3 contains 14 residues. Looked up from germline, CDR1 is SGHRS and CDR2 is YFSETQ. Trimming pared 7 bases from V and 0 bases from J, leaving 11 bases between. This chain's CDR3 is CASRAGDSNQPQHF. In DNA form, the CDR3 reads TGCGCCAGCCGTGCGGGGGATAGCAATCAGCCCCAGCATTTT.

This chain connects TRBV29-1 to TRBJ2-5; TRBD2 matches 7 bases. The CDR3 length is 14 residues. V dropped 7 bases and J dropped 7; count of bases not matched to a gene: 15. Germline loops: CDR1 SQVTM, CDR2 ANQGSEA. CDR3: CSGVGRGTGGTQYF. CDR3 in DNA: TGCAGCGGCGTAGGGCGCGGAACGGGAGGGACCCAGTACTTC. Together with reference TRBV29-1 and TRBJ2-5, the CDR3 gives the full variable domain: SAVISQKPSRDICQRGTSLTIQCQVDSQVTMMFWYRQQPGQSLTLIATANQGSEATYESGFVIDKFPISRPNLTFSTLTVSNMSPEDSSIYLCSGVGRGTGGTQYFGPGTRLLVL.